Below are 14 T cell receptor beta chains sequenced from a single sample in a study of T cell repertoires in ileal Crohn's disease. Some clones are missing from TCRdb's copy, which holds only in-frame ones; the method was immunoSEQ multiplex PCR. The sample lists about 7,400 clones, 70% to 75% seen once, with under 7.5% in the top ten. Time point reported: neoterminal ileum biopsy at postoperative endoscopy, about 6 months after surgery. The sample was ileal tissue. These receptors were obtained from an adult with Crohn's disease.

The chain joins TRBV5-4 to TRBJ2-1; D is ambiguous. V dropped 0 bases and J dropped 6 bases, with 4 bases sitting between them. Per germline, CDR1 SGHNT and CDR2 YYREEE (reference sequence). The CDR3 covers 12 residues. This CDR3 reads CASSLAGNEQFF. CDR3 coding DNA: TGTGCCAGCAGCTTGGCCGGCAATGAGCAGTTCTTC.

The CDR3 bases are TGTGCCAGTGAAGCGGGGGGAGGCTCTGAGCAGTTCTTC. Encoded protein: CASEAGGGSEQFF. The rearrangement links TRBV6-5 to TRBJ2-1, with 9 bases lining up with TRBD2. V lost 9 bases, J lost 9 bases, and 9 bases stayed unmatched. CDR3 size: 13 residues. Germline V gene sequence: CDR1 MNHEY, CDR2 SVGAGI.

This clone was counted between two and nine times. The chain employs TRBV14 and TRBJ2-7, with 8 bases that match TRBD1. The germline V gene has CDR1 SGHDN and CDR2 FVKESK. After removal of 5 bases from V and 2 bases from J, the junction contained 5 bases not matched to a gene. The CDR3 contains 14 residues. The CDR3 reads CASSIGQGAYEQYF. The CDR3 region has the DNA TGTGCCAGCAGCATAGGACAGGGAGCCTACGAGCAGTACTTC. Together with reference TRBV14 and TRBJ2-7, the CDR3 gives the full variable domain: EAGVTQFPSHSVIEKGQTVTLRCDPISGHDNLYWYRRVMGKEIKFLLHFVKESKQDESGMPNNRFLAERTGGTYSTLKVQPAELEDSGVYFCASSIGQGAYEQYFGPGTRLTVT.

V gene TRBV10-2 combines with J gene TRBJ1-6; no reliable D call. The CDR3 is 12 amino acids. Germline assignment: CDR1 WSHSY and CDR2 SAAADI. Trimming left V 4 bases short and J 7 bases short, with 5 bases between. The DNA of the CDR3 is TGCGCCAGCAGTGTTCTGAATTCACCCCTCCACTTT. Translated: CASSVLNSPLHF.

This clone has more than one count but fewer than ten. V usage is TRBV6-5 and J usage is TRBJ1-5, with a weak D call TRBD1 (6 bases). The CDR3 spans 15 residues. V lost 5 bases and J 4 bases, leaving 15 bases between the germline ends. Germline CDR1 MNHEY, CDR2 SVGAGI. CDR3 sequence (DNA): TGTGCCAGCAGTCCCTCCGGGACAACGAATCAGCCCCAGCATTTT. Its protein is CASSPSGTTNQPQHF.

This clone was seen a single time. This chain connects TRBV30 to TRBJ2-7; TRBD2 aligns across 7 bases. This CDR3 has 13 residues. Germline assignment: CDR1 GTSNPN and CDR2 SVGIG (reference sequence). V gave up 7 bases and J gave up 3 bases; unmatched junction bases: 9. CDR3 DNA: TGTGCCTCCCGCCGGGGAGGGGTCTACGAGCAGTACTTC. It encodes CASRRGGVYEQYF.

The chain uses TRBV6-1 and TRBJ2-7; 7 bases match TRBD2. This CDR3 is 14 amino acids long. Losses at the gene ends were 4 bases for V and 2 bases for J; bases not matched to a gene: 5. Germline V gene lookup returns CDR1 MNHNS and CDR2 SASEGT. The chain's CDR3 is CASSVGGDTYEQYF. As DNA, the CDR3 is TGTGCCAGCAGTGTGGGAGGGGATACCTACGAGCAGTACTTC.

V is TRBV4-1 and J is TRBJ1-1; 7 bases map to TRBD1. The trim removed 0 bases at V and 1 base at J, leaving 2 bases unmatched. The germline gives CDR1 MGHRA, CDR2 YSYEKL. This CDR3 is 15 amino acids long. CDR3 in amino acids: CASSQENRGNTEAFF. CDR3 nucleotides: TGCGCCAGCAGCCAAGAGAACAGGGGGAACACTGAAGCTTTCTTT.

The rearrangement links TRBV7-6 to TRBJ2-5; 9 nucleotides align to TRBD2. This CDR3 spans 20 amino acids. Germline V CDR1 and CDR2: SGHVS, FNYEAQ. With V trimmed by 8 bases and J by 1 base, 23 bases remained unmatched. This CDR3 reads CASGRSRDGSLAGTQETQYF. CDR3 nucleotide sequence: TGTGCCAGCGGAAGGTCTCGGGATGGGTCGCTAGCGGGGACCCAAGAGACCCAGTACTTC.

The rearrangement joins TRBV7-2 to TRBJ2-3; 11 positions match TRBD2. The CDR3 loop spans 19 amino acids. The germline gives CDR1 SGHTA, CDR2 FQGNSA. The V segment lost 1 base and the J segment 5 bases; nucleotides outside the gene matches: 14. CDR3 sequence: CASSLVTLAGGTAGDTQYF. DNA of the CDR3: TGTGCCAGCAGCTTAGTTACCTTAGCGGGGGGGACGGCAGGAGATACGCAGTATTTT. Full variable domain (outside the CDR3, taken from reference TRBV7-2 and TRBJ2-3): GAGVSQSPSNKVTEKGKDVELRCDPISGHTALYWYRQSLGQGLEFLIYFQGNSAPDKSGLPSDRFSAERTGGSVSTLTIQRTQQEDSAVYLCASSLVTLAGGTAGDTQYFGPGTRLTVL.

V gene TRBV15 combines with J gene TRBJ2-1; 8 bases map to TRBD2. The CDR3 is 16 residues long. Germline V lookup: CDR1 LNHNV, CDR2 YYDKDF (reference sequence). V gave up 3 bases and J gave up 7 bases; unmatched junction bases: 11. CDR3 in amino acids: CATSSGPGGAWNEQFF. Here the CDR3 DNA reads TGTGCCACCAGCAGTGGGCCCGGGGGGGCCTGGAATGAGCAGTTCTTC. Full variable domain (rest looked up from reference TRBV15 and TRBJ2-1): DAMVIQNPRYQVTQFGKPVTLSCSQTLNHNVMYWYQQKSSQAPKLLFHYYDKDFNNEADTPDNFQSRRPNTSFCFLDIRSPGLGDTAMYLCATSSGPGGAWNEQFFGPGTRLTVL.

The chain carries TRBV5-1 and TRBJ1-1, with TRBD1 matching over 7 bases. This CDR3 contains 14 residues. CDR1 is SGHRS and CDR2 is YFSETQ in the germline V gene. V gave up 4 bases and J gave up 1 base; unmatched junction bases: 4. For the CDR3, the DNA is TGCGCCAGCAGCCCGGGGACAGCGAACACTGAAGCTTTCTTT. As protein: CASSPGTANTEAFF.

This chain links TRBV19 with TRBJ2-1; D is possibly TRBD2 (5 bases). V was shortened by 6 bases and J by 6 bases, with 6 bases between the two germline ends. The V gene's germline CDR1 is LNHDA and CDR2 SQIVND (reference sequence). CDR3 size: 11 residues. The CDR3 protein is CASSGVNEQFF. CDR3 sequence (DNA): TGTGCCAGTAGCGGGGTCAATGAGCAGTTCTTC.

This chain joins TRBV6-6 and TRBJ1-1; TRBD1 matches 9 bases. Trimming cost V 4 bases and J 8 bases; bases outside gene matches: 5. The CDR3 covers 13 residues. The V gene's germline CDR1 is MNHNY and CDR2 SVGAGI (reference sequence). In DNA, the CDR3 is TGTGCCAGCAGTTCGATGGGACAGGGAGAAGCTTTCTTT. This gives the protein CASSSMGQGEAFF.